Each of the 30 T cell receptor beta chains below was sequenced from the same sample in a study of blood T cells in healthy people across ages. Sample-barcoded 5' priming and a J-beta primer mix drove a second PCR of about 6 to 12 cycles. TCRdb reprocessed the 5' RACE reads with MiXCR, giving one entry per CDR3 protein. Of 550,000 to 800,000 distinct CDR3 sequences detected, roughly 21% appear once; the ten largest clones hold 3.6%. The source material was blood. The receptor set was obtained from a man aged 70 or older in good health.

The V gene is TRBV29-1, the J gene TRBJ2-3; no firm D call. Per the germline V gene, CDR1 is SQVTM and CDR2 is ANQGSEA. Trimming shortened V by 4 bases and J by 1 base, and 9 bases separated the two germline ends. The CDR3 is 13 residues long. CDR3 sequence: CSVGSGGTDTQYF. DNA for the CDR3: TGCAGCGTTGGGTCTGGGGGCACAGATACGCAGTATTTT.

The chain is built from TRBV4-3 and TRBJ2-5; D ambiguous. The tail of the sequence fits TRBJ2-1 better, so the J call may be wrong. CDR3 size: 17 residues. The germline CDR1 and CDR2 sequences are LGHNA and YSLEER. This chain's CDR3 is CASSQDHGLLSYNEQFF. The DNA of the CDR3 is TGCGCCAGCAGCCAAGATCACGGGTTACTCTCCTACAATGAGCAGTTCTTC.

This clonotype was picked up many times. The chain couples TRBV4-3 to TRBJ2-7, with D possibly being TRBD1 or TRBD2 (5 bases each). Germline V gives CDR1 LGHNA, CDR2 YSLEER. The CDR3 contains 15 residues. Deletions cut 0 bases from V and 5 bases from J, with 14 bases between. CDR3 DNA sequence: TGCGCCAGCAGCCAAGACGGGGCAGGAAAGGACGAGCAGTACTTC. It yields the protein CASSQDGAGKDEQYF.

With regard to this clonotype: A junction boundary mismatches the germline segment, possibly from a read error. The chain uses TRBV29-1 and TRBJ2-1; no clear D. The length of the CDR3 is 11 residues. Per the germline V gene, CDR1 is SQVTM and CDR2 is ANQGSEA. Written as DNA, the CDR3 is TGCAGCGTGTCCTCCTACAATGAGCAGCTCTTC. Its translation: CSVSSYNEQLF.

The CDR3: CASRQSGVASGEQYF. CDR3 DNA: TGTGCCAGCAGACAAAGCGGGGTAGCGTCAGGCGAGCAGTACTTC. V and J are TRBV7-2 and TRBJ2-1, with TRBD2 identical over 7 bases. TRBJ2-7 explains the end of the DNA better; the J call may be wrong. This CDR3 is built from 15 residues. The germline V gene has CDR1 SGHTA and CDR2 FQGNSA.

This clonotype was observed at least ten times. The CDR3 reads CASSPEGPPLHF. The CDR3, as DNA: TGTGCCAGCTCTCCCGAGGGGCCACCCCTCCACTTT. The chain is built from TRBV18 and TRBJ1-6, with a tentative D call TRBD1 (5 bases). CDR3 length: 12 residues. V was shortened by 6 bases and J by 11 bases, with 11 bases between the two germline ends. Germline CDR1 reads KGHSH; CDR2 reads LQKENI.

The rearrangement joins TRBV5-1 to TRBJ2-7; D unclear. Germline CDR1 SGHRS, CDR2 YFSETQ. This CDR3 has 16 amino acids. V was shortened by 0 bases and J by 1 base, with 14 bases between the two germline ends. The CDR3 DNA is TGCGCCAGCAGCTTGGATTTGCGGCCAGCTTCCTACGAGCAGTACTTC. Protein sequence: CASSLDLRPASYEQYF.

The chain links TRBV30 to TRBJ1-3; D remains unclear. This CDR3 is 13 amino acids long. Trimming shortened V by 5 bases and J by 0 bases, and 8 bases separated the two germline ends. CDR1 is GTSNPN, CDR2 SVGIG, per germline (reference sequence). This CDR3 is CAWEYNSGNTIYF. In nucleotides, the CDR3 is TGTGCCTGGGAATACAACTCTGGAAACACCATATATTTT.

This clonotype has just a few counts. The chain links TRBV5-1 to TRBJ2-7, with 9 bases that match TRBD2. V lost 0 bases to trimming and J lost 4 bases; unmatched junction nucleotides: 5. Germline CDR1 SGHRS, CDR2 YFSETQ. This CDR3 has 15 amino acids. This CDR3 is CASSLDSGSGYEQYF. The CDR3 nucleotides read TGCGCCAGCAGCTTGGATAGCGGGAGCGGATACGAGCAGTACTTC.

This clonotype was counted between two and nine times. The chain recombines TRBV7-9 with TRBJ2-6; D unresolved. Per the germline V gene, CDR1 is SEHNR and CDR2 is FQNEAQ (reference sequence). The V end lost 3 bases, the J end lost 2 bases, and 8 bases lay between the germline ends. The CDR3 contains 15 residues. CDR3 nucleotide sequence: TGTGCCAGCAGCTTTCCGGTGGCTGGGGCCAACGTCCTGACTTTC. Amino acid sequence: CASSFPVAGANVLTF. Using reference TRBV7-9 and TRBJ2-6 for the parts outside the CDR3, the full variable domain is DTGVSQNPRHKITKRGQNVTFRCDPISEHNRLYWYRQTLGQGPEFLTYFQNEAQLEKSRLLSDRFSAERPKGSFSTLEIQRTEQGDSAMYLCASSFPVAGANVLTFGAGSRLTVL.

This chain uses TRBV6-1 with TRBJ1-5, with D unclear. Germline loops: CDR1 MNHNS, CDR2 SASEGT. V lost 0 bases and J 1 base, leaving 7 bases between the germline ends. CDR3 size: 15 residues. The CDR3 reads CASSEAPMSNQPQHF. In DNA, the CDR3 is TGTGCCAGCAGTGAAGCCCCTATGAGCAATCAGCCCCAGCATTTT.

The chain combines TRBV20-1 with TRBJ2-5; no firm D call. The V gene lost 0 bases and the J gene lost 4 bases, with 15 bases spanning the gap. Germline CDR1 DFQATT, CDR2 SNEGSKA (reference sequence). This CDR3 spans 15 amino acids. CDR3 protein: CSARDLRSSAETQYF. CDR3 DNA: TGCAGTGCTAGAGATCTGAGGTCCAGTGCAGAGACCCAGTACTTC.

This clonotype was found many times. The chain employs TRBV20-1 and TRBJ2-5, with D perhaps TRBD2 (7 bases). CDR1 DFQATT and CDR2 SNEGSKA come from the germline V gene (reference sequence). This CDR3 contains 13 residues. The V gene lost 5 bases and the J gene lost 5 bases, with 15 bases spanning the gap. The CDR3 bases are TGCAGTGCTGGAAAAGGGGGGGTTGAGACCCAGTACTTC. Amino acids: CSAGKGGVETQYF.

This chain links TRBV7-9 with TRBJ2-1; no clear D gene. The V gene's germline CDR1 is SEHNR and CDR2 FQNEAQ (reference sequence). CDR3 size: 14 residues. V lost 10 bases and J 5 bases, leaving 18 bases between the germline ends. The CDR3 nucleotides read TGTGCCACCCTAAATTCAACAGCTGACAATGAGCAGTTCTTC. Translating it yields CATLNSTADNEQFF.

The J gene is TRBJ1-1, the V gene TRBV2, with no clear D. Trimming took off 1 base at V and 6 bases at J, with 6 bases between the two ends. Germline V gene lookup returns CDR1 SNHLY and CDR2 FYNNEI. The CDR3 totals 12 residues. CDR3 nucleotide sequence: TGTGCCAGCAGTGAAGGAGGTTCTGAAGCTTTCTTT. Protein: CASSEGGSEAFF.

The chain links TRBV20-1 to TRBJ1-5; D remains unclear. Germline V gene sequence: CDR1 DFQATT, CDR2 SNEGSKA (reference sequence). V lost 2 bases and J 5 bases, leaving 7 bases between the germline ends. The CDR3 totals 12 residues. The CDR3 region is CSARNSDQPQHF. The CDR3 DNA reads as TGCAGTGCTAGAAACAGTGATCAGCCCCAGCATTTT.

CDR3 protein: CAISGTDRVGEQYF. Written as DNA, the CDR3 is TGTGCCATCAGTGGGACGGACAGGGTTGGCGAGCAGTACTTC. This rearrangement joins TRBV10-3 to TRBJ2-5, with 8 bases that match TRBD1. The tail of the sequence fits TRBJ2-7 better, so the J call may be wrong. CDR1 is ENHRY and CDR2 is SYGVKD in the germline V gene. The CDR3 runs 14 residues.

This clonotype was seen a handful of times. The J gene is TRBJ2-7, the V gene TRBV7-9; TRBD2 matches at 9 bases. The V segment lost 1 base and the J segment 0 bases; nucleotides outside the gene matches: 4. The length of the CDR3 is 16 residues. Germline V lookup: CDR1 SEHNR, CDR2 FQNEAQ (reference sequence). The CDR3 is CASSLDFSGGSYEQYF. The CDR3 DNA reads as TGTGCCAGCAGCTTAGATTTTAGCGGGGGCTCCTACGAGCAGTACTTC.

This clonotype has only a few counts. The rearrangement links TRBV20-1 to TRBJ2-3, with unresolved D. Trimming left V 0 bases short and J 8 bases short, with 15 bases between. CDR1 is DFQATT and CDR2 is SNEGSKA in the germline V gene (reference sequence). The CDR3 consists of 14 residues. The CDR3 DNA reads TGCAGTGCTAGAGATGCTTTGTGGAGAGGTACGCAGTATTTT. It yields the protein CSARDALWRGTQYF.

This clonotype was found a few times. The chain uses TRBV6-5 and TRBJ2-3, with 7 bases matching TRBD2. The germline gives CDR1 MNHEY, CDR2 SVGAGI. Trimming took 8 bases from V and 6 from J; bases not matched to a gene: 5. The CDR3 runs to 12 residues. The CDR3 loop is CASGLGRDTQYF. The CDR3 nucleotides read TGTGCCAGCGGACTAGGGCGGGATACGCAGTATTTT.

This clonotype was seen at least ten times. The chain has TRBV5-1 and TRBJ2-5; 11 nucleotides agree with TRBD2. The DNA matches TRBJ2-7 better at its end, which makes the J call doubtful. The germline gives CDR1 SGHRS, CDR2 YFSETQ. This CDR3 comprises 15 residues. The CDR3 DNA sequence: TGCGCCAGCAGAGAGACTAGCGGGGACCTACGCGAGCAGTACTTC. This encodes CASRETSGDLREQYF.

This clonotype was counted a few times. The chain joins TRBV5-5 to TRBJ2-7, with 8 positions matching TRBD1. The germline gives CDR1 SGHKS, CDR2 YYEKEE (reference sequence). The junction had 4 bases not matched to a gene; V was cut back by 4 bases and J by 1 base. CDR3 size: 14 residues. In DNA form, the CDR3 reads TGTGCCAGCAGCGTGGGACAGGTGTCCTACGAGCAGTACTTC. As protein: CASSVGQVSYEQYF.

In its sample, this clonotype was seen a few times. The V and J genes are TRBV12-3 or TRBV12-4 and TRBJ2-7; 11 bases align to TRBD1. The assigned J gene may be wrong: the sequence end matches TRBJ2-1 better. The CDR3 consists of 15 residues. DNA for the CDR3: TGTGCCAGCAGTGGGACAGGGGGGACCTACAATGAGCAGTTCTTC. This encodes CASSGTGGTYNEQFF.

J is TRBJ2-6 and V is TRBV18; D not resolved. This CDR3 is 16 amino acids long. V lost 6 bases and J lost 0, with 12 bases in between. The V gene's germline CDR1 is KGHSH and CDR2 LQKENI. CDR3 residues: CASSPGRSSGANVLTF. The CDR3 region has the DNA TGTGCCAGCTCTCCTGGACGGAGCTCTGGGGCCAACGTCCTGACTTTC.

This rearrangement joins TRBV30 to TRBJ2-5, with D possibly called TRBD1 or TRBD2 (5 bases each). The V end was cut by 5 bases, the J end by 4 bases, with 11 bases between. Germline loops: CDR1 GTSNPN, CDR2 SVGIG (reference sequence). The CDR3 has 12 residues. The CDR3, as DNA: TGTGCCTGGCAACAGGCGGGAGAGACCCAGTACTTC. Residues: CAWQQAGETQYF.

The rearrangement joins TRBV7-2 to TRBJ2-7; D gene unclear. The CDR3 is made up of 14 amino acids. The V and J ends lost 4 bases and 3 bases respectively, with 13 bases between them. Germline CDR1 is SGHTA and CDR2 is FQGNSA. The CDR3 protein is CASSSALGYYEQYF. The CDR3 DNA sequence: TGTGCCAGCAGCTCGGCACTGGGATACTACGAGCAGTACTTC.

The chain uses TRBV18 and TRBJ1-3; D uncertain. V lost 4 bases and J 9 bases, leaving 7 bases between the germline ends. This CDR3 contains 11 residues. Germline V gives CDR1 KGHSH, CDR2 LQKENI. The CDR3 DNA sequence: TGTGCCAGCTCACTCACCCCCACCATATATTTT. It codes for CASSLTPTIYF.

The V call is TRBV9, the J call TRBJ2-2; TRBD2 matches at 7 bases. Trimming cost V 3 bases and J 4 bases; bases outside gene matches: 12. Germline V gene sequence: CDR1 SGDLS, CDR2 YYNGEE. This CDR3 comprises 17 residues. The CDR3 spells CASSAASGGSATGELFF. The DNA for the CDR3 is TGTGCCAGCAGCGCGGCCAGTGGCGGGAGTGCCACCGGGGAGCTGTTTTTT.

The chain carries TRBV5-6 and TRBJ2-1; D not certain. V was clipped by 4 bases and J by 0 bases, with 11 bases between them. This CDR3 contains 15 residues. CDR1 and CDR2 from the germline V gene are SGHDT and YYEEEE. DNA for the CDR3: TGTGCCAGCAGCACCGGACCGGCCTCCTACAATGAGCAGTTCTTC. Protein: CASSTGPASYNEQFF. The entire variable domain, with the rest obtained from reference TRBV5-6 and TRBJ2-1, is as follows: DAGVTQSPTHLIKTRGQQVTLRCSPKSGHDTVSWYQQALGQGPQFIFQYYEEEERQRGNFPDRFSGHQFPNYSSELNVNALLLGDSALYLCASSTGPASYNEQFFGPGTRLTVL.

The chain is built from TRBV28 and TRBJ2-3, with 9 nucleotides matching TRBD1. Germline-derived CDR1 and CDR2 are MDHEN and SYDVKM. CDR3 length: 16 amino acids. The trim removed 5 bases at V and 2 bases at J, leaving 8 bases unmatched. This CDR3 is CASSVETGGNTDTQYF. For the CDR3, the DNA is TGTGCCAGCAGTGTGGAAACAGGGGGCAACACAGATACGCAGTATTTT.